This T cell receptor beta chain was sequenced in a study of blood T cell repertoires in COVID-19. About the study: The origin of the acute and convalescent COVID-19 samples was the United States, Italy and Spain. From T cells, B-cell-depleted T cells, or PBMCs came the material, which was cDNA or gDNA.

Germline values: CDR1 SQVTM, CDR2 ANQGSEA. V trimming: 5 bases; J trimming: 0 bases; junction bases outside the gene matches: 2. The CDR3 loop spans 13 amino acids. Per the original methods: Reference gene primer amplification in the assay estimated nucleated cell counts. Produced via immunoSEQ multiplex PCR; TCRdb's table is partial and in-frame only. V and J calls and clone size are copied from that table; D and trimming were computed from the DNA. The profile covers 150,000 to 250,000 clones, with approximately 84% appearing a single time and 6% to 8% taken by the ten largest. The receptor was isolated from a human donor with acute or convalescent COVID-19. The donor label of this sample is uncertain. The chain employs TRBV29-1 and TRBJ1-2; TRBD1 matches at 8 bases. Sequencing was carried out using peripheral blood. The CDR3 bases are TGCAGCGTTAGGACAGGGACTAACTATGGCTACACCTTC. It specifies CSVRTGTNYGYTF.